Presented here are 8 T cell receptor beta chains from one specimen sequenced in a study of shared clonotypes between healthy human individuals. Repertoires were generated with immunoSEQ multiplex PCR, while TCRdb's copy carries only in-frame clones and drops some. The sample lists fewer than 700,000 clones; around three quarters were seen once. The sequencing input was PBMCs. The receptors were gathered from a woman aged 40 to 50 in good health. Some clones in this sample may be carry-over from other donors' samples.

The CDR3 coding sequence is TGTGCCTGGAGTACTCGACTAGCGGGAGTGGAGACCCAGTACTTC. This codes for CAWSTRLAGVETQYF. The V and J genes are TRBV30 and TRBJ2-5, with 12 nucleotides matching TRBD2. There are 15 residues in the CDR3. V lost 2 bases, J lost 5 bases, and 6 bases stayed unmatched. Germline V gene sequence: CDR1 GTSNPN, CDR2 SVGIG (reference sequence).

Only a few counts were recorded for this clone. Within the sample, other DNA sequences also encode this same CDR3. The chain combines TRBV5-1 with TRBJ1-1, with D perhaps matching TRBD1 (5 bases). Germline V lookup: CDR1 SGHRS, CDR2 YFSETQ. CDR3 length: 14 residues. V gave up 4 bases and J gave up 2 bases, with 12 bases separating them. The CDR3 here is CASSPGTVNTEAFF. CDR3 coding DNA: TGCGCCAGCAGCCCGGGGACGGTAAACACTGAAGCTTTCTTT.

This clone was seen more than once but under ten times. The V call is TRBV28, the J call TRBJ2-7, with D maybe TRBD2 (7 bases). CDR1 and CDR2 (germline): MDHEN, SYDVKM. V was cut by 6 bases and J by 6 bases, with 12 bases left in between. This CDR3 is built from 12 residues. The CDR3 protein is CASSWGGGEQYF. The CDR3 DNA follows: TGTGCCAGCAGCTGGGGGGGCGGCGAGCAGTACTTC.

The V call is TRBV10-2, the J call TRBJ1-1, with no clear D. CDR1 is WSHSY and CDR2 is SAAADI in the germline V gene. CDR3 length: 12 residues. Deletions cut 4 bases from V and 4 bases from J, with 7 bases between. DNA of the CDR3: TGCGCCAGCAGTGCCGGGAGCACTGAAGCTTTCTTT. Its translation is CASSAGSTEAFF.

The CDR3 bases are TGCGCCAGCTCCAATGTGGGGCCCTACGAGCAGTACTTC. Its translation: CASSNVGPYEQYF. The rearrangement joins TRBV5-1 to TRBJ2-7; TRBD1 is a possible D gene (5 bases). CDR3 length: 13 residues. V lost 7 bases and J lost 2, with 13 bases in between. Germline CDR1 SGHRS, CDR2 YFSETQ. Variable domain in full (rest from reference TRBV5-1 and TRBJ2-7): KAGVTQTPRYLIKTRGQQVTLSCSPISGHRSVSWYQQTPGQGLQFLFEYFSETQRNKGNFPGRFSGRQFSNSRSEMNVSTLELGDSALYLCASSNVGPYEQYFGPGTRLTVT.

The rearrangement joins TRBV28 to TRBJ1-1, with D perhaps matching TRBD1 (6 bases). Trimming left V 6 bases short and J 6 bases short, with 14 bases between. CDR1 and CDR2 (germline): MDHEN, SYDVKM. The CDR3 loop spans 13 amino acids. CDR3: CASSNLQGPEAFF. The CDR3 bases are TGTGCCAGCAGCAACCTACAGGGACCTGAAGCTTTCTTT.

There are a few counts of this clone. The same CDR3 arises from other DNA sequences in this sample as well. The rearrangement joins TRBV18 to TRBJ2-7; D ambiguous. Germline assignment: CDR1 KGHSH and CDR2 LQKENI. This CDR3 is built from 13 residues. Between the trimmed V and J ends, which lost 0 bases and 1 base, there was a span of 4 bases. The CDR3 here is CASSPPGSYEQYF. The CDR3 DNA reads TGTGCCAGCTCACCACCGGGTTCCTACGAGCAGTACTTC.

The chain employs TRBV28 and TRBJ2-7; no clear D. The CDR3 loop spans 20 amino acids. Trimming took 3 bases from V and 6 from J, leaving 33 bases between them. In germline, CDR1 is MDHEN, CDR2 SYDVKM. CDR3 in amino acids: CASSFSVASRPGLTLGEQYF. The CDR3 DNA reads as TGTGCCAGCAGTTTTTCAGTTGCCTCGCGACCTGGTTTAACCCTGGGCGAGCAGTACTTC.